This TCR beta chain was obtained from a study of T cell changes during pregnancy in multiple sclerosis. Some clones are missing from TCRdb's copy, which holds only in-frame ones; the method was immunoSEQ multiplex PCR. The table has nearly 60,000 clones, about 89% seen once; the top ten hold almost 0.5%. There are 14 residues in the CDR3. Germline CDR1 is MNHNY and CDR2 is SVGAGI (reference sequence). J gave up 5 bases and V 4 bases, and 5 bases lay outside the gene matches. The V gene is TRBV6-6, the J gene TRBJ1-1, with 9 bases identical to TRBD1. Source: CD4+ T cells from peripheral blood mononuclear cells, taken after pregnancy. This receptor was identified in a female donor in good health, enrolled as a control in a pregnancy study. CDR3 DNA: TGTGCCAGCAGTTTACAGGGGGCGGGAACTGAAGCTTTCTTT. It is translated as CASSLQGAGTEAFF.